This T cell receptor (beta chain) was found in a study of blood T cell repertoires in COVID-19. The wider study: PBMCs, B-cell-depleted T cells, or T cells were the source of the cDNA or gDNA that made up the material.

Method: immunoSEQ multiplex PCR; TCRdb's copy keeps in-frame clones and lacks some. The sample has about 87,000 clones; roughly 80% are singletons. V lost 3 bases to trimming and J lost 4 bases, with 10 bases between them. The germline V gene encodes CDR1 LNHDA and CDR2 SQIVND (reference sequence). CDR3 length: 15 amino acids. Sequenced sample: peripheral blood. This chain joins TRBV19 and TRBJ2-6, with a tentative D call TRBD1 (5 bases). The sequence derives from a woman aged 80 or older with active or convalescent COVID-19. Here the CDR3 DNA reads TGTGCCAGTAGTATTTCAGGGAACGGGGCCAACGTCCTGACTTTC. Protein sequence: CASSISGNGANVLTF.